Presented here are 29 T cell receptor beta chains from one specimen sequenced in a study of blood T cell repertoires in COVID-19. Repertoires were generated with immunoSEQ multiplex PCR, while TCRdb's copy carries only in-frame clones and drops some. The table records 90,000 to 120,000 clones, approximately 84% of them present only once. Input material: peripheral blood. These receptors originate from a human donor in a cohort sampled during active COVID-19.

This clone was detected once. The rearrangement links TRBV5-8 to TRBJ1-2, with a weak D call TRBD1 (6 bases). This CDR3 contains 15 residues. Germline CDR1 is SGHTS and CDR2 is YDEGEE. The V end was cut by 4 bases, the J end by 4 bases, with 17 bases between. CDR3 bases: TGTGCCAGCAGCACAACAGGGTTAGGGGCCTATGGCTACACCTTC. Translated, it gives CASSTTGLGAYGYTF.

The chain carries TRBV4-1 and TRBJ2-7; a weak D match, TRBD2 (6 bases). The CDR3 is 17 residues long. V was clipped by 0 bases and J by 2 bases, with 17 bases between them. CDR1 is MGHRA and CDR2 is YSYEKL in the germline V gene. The CDR3 region is CASSQDYSPSATYEQYF. In DNA, the CDR3 is TGCGCCAGCAGCCAAGATTACTCCCCTAGCGCGACCTACGAGCAGTACTTC.

The V and J genes are TRBV3-1 (or the pseudogene TRBV3-2) and TRBJ2-5; D is ambiguous. From germline, CDR1 is LGHDT and CDR2 YNNKEL (reference sequence). This CDR3 is built from 13 residues. V was clipped by 4 bases and J by 2 bases, with 8 bases between them. This CDR3 reads CASSPTLQETQYF. CDR3 DNA sequence: TGTGCCAGCAGCCCCACTCTACAAGAGACCCAGTACTTC.

The chain recombines TRBV5-1 with TRBJ1-1; perhaps TRBD1 as D (5 bases). Looked up from germline, CDR1 is SGHRS and CDR2 is YFSETQ. Trimming cost V 0 bases and J 1 base, with 25 bases left between them. The CDR3 has 20 residues. CDR3 residues: CASSLVPGFGLGAPNTEAFF. The CDR3 nucleotides are TGCGCCAGCAGCTTGGTCCCAGGGTTCGGGCTGGGCGCCCCGAACACTGAAGCTTTCTTT.

The genes are TRBV18 and TRBJ1-3, with unresolved D. The CDR3 is made up of 17 amino acids. Germline lookup yields CDR1 KGHSH and CDR2 LQKENI. The ends were cut back, 6 bases at V and 3 bases at J, with 21 bases in the middle. The CDR3 loop is CASSAPRGLPLGNTIYF. The DNA for the CDR3 is TGTGCCAGCTCCGCACCGCGGGGATTACCGCTTGGAAACACCATATATTTT.

J is TRBJ2-7 and V is TRBV23-1; D might be TRBD2 (5 bases). TRBV23-1 is marked as an open reading frame, function uncertain. Trimming removed 2 bases at V and 5 bases at J, with 13 bases between. The CDR3 covers 14 residues. CDR3 region: CASSQREMSDEQYF. CDR3 DNA sequence: TGCGCCAGCAGTCAACGGGAAATGAGCGACGAGCAGTACTTC.

The chain recombines TRBV18 with TRBJ1-1; perhaps TRBD1 as D (6 bases). The CDR3 runs to 14 residues. Trimming removed 6 bases from V and 0 bases from J, with 11 bases in between. Germline loops: CDR1 KGHSH, CDR2 LQKENI. Here the CDR3 reads CASSDRGLNTEAFF. The CDR3 DNA is TGTGCCAGCTCGGACAGAGGATTGAACACTGAAGCTTTCTTT.

The CDR3 reads CAIRKTGDYNSPLHF. In DNA, the CDR3 is TGTGCCATCAGGAAGACAGGCGACTATAATTCACCCCTCCACTTT. The rearrangement uses TRBV10-3 and TRBJ1-6, with D maybe TRBD1 (6 bases). The CDR3 spans 15 residues. CDR1 ENHRY and CDR2 SYGVKD come from the germline V gene. The V end lost 6 bases, the J end lost 3 bases, and 12 bases lay between the germline ends.

This clone was seen once. This chain connects TRBV12-3 or TRBV12-4 to TRBJ2-7, with D possibly being TRBD1 (5 bases). Trimming removed 0 bases from V and 6 bases from J, with 9 bases in between. The CDR3 extends over 13 amino acids. For the CDR3, the DNA is TGTGCCAGCAGTTTAGCGCAGGGCCGCGAGCAGTACTTC. Residues: CASSLAQGREQYF.

The CDR3 spells CAWSVGTGGGGYTF. DNA for the CDR3: TGTGCCTGGAGTGTAGGGACAGGGGGTGGTGGCTACACCTTC. This chain uses TRBV30 with TRBJ1-2; 11 positions match TRBD1. V was pared by 0 bases and J by 7 bases, with 4 bases of the junction left unmatched. The CDR3 loop spans 14 amino acids. The germline V gene has CDR1 GTSNPN and CDR2 SVGIG (reference sequence).

This chain uses TRBV2 with TRBJ1-5; 8 bases are a match to TRBD1. J was trimmed by 6 bases and V by 5 bases; bases with no gene match: 3. The CDR3 consists of 13 residues. CDR1 is SNHLY, CDR2 FYNNEI, per germline. For the CDR3, the DNA is TGTGCCAGCAGTCCGGACAGGGTTCAGCCCCAGCATTTT. This sequence encodes CASSPDRVQPQHF. The variable domain in full, completed from reference TRBV2 and TRBJ1-5, reads EPEVTQTPSHQVTQMGQEVILRCVPISNHLYFYWYRQILGQKVEFLVSFYNNEISEKSEIFDDQFSVERPDGSNFTLKIRSTKLEDSAMYFCASSPDRVQPQHFGDGTRLSIL.

The chain recombines TRBV30 with TRBJ2-1, with D possibly matching TRBD1 (5 bases). V lost 0 bases, J lost 11 bases, and 11 bases lay in between. The length of the CDR3 is 12 residues. From germline, CDR1 is GTSNPN and CDR2 SVGIG (reference sequence). CDR3 bases: TGTGCCTGGAGTGTAAGTGACAGACAGCAGTTCTTC. Encoded protein: CAWSVSDRQQFF.

CDR3 sequence: CASSPRDWELFGQYF. Here the CDR3 DNA reads TGTGCCAGCTCACCTAGGGACTGGGAACTGTTTGGGCAGTACTTC. V gene TRBV18 combines with J gene TRBJ2-7, with D perhaps matching TRBD2 (6 bases). The CDR3 contains 15 residues. The V end lost 3 bases, the J end lost 9 bases, and 21 bases lay between the germline ends. Per germline, CDR1 KGHSH and CDR2 LQKENI.

CDR3 nucleotides: TGTGCCAGCAGCTATACAGGGTACGAGCAGTACTTC. This encodes CASSYTGYEQYF. The rearrangement uses TRBV5-4 and TRBJ2-7; weak D call: TRBD1 (6 bases). The V and J ends lost 3 bases and 4 bases respectively, with 8 bases between them. Germline V gene data show CDR1 as SGHNT and CDR2 as YYREEE (reference sequence). The CDR3 is 12 residues long.

This rearrangement joins TRBV6-5 to TRBJ1-5; D not certain. Trimming removed 8 bases from V and 1 base from J, with 12 bases in between. The V gene's germline CDR1 is MNHEY and CDR2 SVGAGI. The CDR3 spans 14 residues. CDR3 in amino acids: CASHLWESNQPQHF. CDR3 DNA: TGTGCCAGCCACCTGTGGGAGAGCAATCAGCCCCAGCATTTT.

V is TRBV4-2 and J is TRBJ1-2, with D possibly being TRBD1 (5 bases). Germline V lookup: CDR1 LGHNA, CDR2 YNFKEQ. V lost 0 bases, J lost 5 bases, and 10 bases lay in between. The length of the CDR3 is 14 residues. The CDR3 here is CASSQEAGMYGYTF. In DNA, the CDR3 is TGTGCCAGCAGCCAAGAAGCAGGGATGTATGGCTACACCTTC.

The chain uses TRBV15 and TRBJ2-5; no clear D gene. V lost 1 base to trimming and J lost 2 bases, with 5 bases between them. The germline V gene encodes CDR1 LNHNV and CDR2 YYDKDF (reference sequence). The CDR3 sequence is 13 residues long. CDR3 coding DNA: TGTGCCACCAGCAGAGCAATTCAAGAGACCCAGTACTTC. Translated, it gives CATSRAIQETQYF.

The chain uses TRBV6-2 or TRBV6-3 and TRBJ1-1, with D hard to call. The CDR3 covers 15 residues. CDR1 MNHEY and CDR2 SVGEGT come from the germline V gene. V lost 5 bases and J lost 5, with 18 bases in between. CDR3 region: CASSDIGRAVTEAFF. The CDR3 coding sequence is TGTGCCAGCAGTGACATTGGGAGGGCGGTAACTGAAGCTTTCTTT.

This clone was seen just once. This chain links TRBV5-1 with TRBJ2-5, with 7 positions matching TRBD1. CDR3 length: 14 amino acids. The V gene's germline CDR1 is SGHRS and CDR2 YFSETQ. With 4 bases clipped from V and 1 base from J, the junction kept 4 bases outside the gene matches. Here the CDR3 reads CASSGGQPQETQYF. CDR3 in DNA: TGCGCCAGCAGCGGGGGACAGCCCCAAGAGACCCAGTACTTC. The complete variable domain, with remaining parts taken from reference TRBV5-1 and TRBJ2-5, reads KAGVTQTPRYLIKTRGQQVTLSCSPISGHRSVSWYQQTPGQGLQFLFEYFSETQRNKGNFPGRFSGRQFSNSRSEMNVSTLELGDSALYLCASSGGQPQETQYFGPGTRLLVL.

The rearrangement uses TRBV9 and TRBJ1-4; TRBD1 matches 8 bases. J was trimmed by 8 bases and V by 0 bases; bases with no gene match: 6. Germline lookup yields CDR1 SGDLS and CDR2 YYNGEE. This CDR3 has 15 amino acids. The CDR3 DNA sequence: TGTGCCAGCAGCGTAGGGGGGACAGGTTTCGAAAAACTGTTTTTT. This gives the protein CASSVGGTGFEKLFF.

The chain recombines TRBV19 with TRBJ2-3; the match to TRBD2 covers 14 bases. Germline CDR1 and CDR2: LNHDA and SQIVND (reference sequence). V shed 6 bases, J shed 4 bases, and the junction held 9 bases outside the gene matches. The CDR3 spans 17 residues. CDR3 DNA sequence: TGTGCCAGTAGGCAGACGGGACTAGCGGGGGCCGCAGATACGCAGTATTTT. It yields the protein CASRQTGLAGAADTQYF. The entire variable domain, with the rest obtained from reference TRBV19 and TRBJ2-3, is as follows: DGGITQSPKYLFRKEGQNVTLSCEQNLNHDAMYWYRQDPGQGLRLIYYSQIVNDFQKGDIAEGYSVSREKKESFPLTVTSAQKNPTAFYLCASRQTGLAGAADTQYFGPGTRLTVL.

This rearrangement joins TRBV16 to TRBJ2-5; possible D gene TRBD2, 6 bases. In germline, CDR1 is KGHSY, CDR2 FQNENV. The CDR3 has 14 residues. The ends were cut back, 0 bases at V and 7 bases at J, with 12 bases in the middle. The CDR3 region is CASSQSPGEATQYF. CDR3 sequence (DNA): TGTGCCAGCAGCCAATCGCCGGGAGAAGCGACCCAGTACTTC.

This clone was found a few times. This chain connects TRBV9 to TRBJ2-7; 11 bases fit TRBD2. Germline loops: CDR1 SGDLS, CDR2 YYNGEE. J lost 4 bases, V lost 1 base, and 1 base had no gene match. This CDR3 is 14 amino acids long. The CDR3 bases are TGTGCCAGCAGCGTAACTAGCGGGAGTTACGAGCAGTACTTC. Its translation: CASSVTSGSYEQYF. Together with reference TRBV9 and TRBJ2-7, the CDR3 gives the full variable domain: DSGVTQTPKHLITATGQRVTLRCSPRSGDLSVYWYQQSLDQGLQFLIQYYNGEERAKGNILERFSAQQFPDLHSELNLSSLELGDSALYFCASSVTSGSYEQYFGPGTRLTVT.

The V gene is TRBV7-3, the J gene TRBJ2-1, with 12 nucleotides matching TRBD2. Trimming cost V 5 bases and J 3 bases; bases outside gene matches: 11. The CDR3 consists of 18 residues. Germline V gene lookup returns CDR1 SGHTA and CDR2 FQGTGA. In DNA form, the CDR3 reads TGTGCCAGCAGCCTGAGTCTAGCGGGAGGGCCCCTCTACAATGAGCAGTTCTTC. Translation: CASSLSLAGGPLYNEQFF.

This clone was counted a single time. V is TRBV9 and J is TRBJ1-6, with D possibly TRBD1 on 6 matching bases. This CDR3 has 16 amino acids. The germline V and J ends were trimmed by 3 bases and 5 bases, with 15 bases remaining between them. The germline V gene encodes CDR1 SGDLS and CDR2 YYNGEE. The CDR3 protein is CASSAEDSPDNSPLHF. The CDR3 coding sequence is TGTGCCAGCAGCGCCGAGGACAGTCCAGATAATTCACCCCTCCACTTT.

The chain links TRBV19 to TRBJ2-7, with a possible D match to TRBD2 (5 bases). The CDR3 runs 13 residues. The V and J ends lost 6 bases and 3 bases respectively, with 12 bases between them. The germline V gene encodes CDR1 LNHDA and CDR2 SQIVND (reference sequence). CDR3 sequence: CASREDFLYEQYF. CDR3 DNA: TGTGCCAGTAGAGAGGACTTTCTCTACGAGCAGTACTTC.

V is TRBV27 and J is TRBJ2-7; 9 positions agree with TRBD1. The germline V gene encodes CDR1 MNHEY and CDR2 SMNVEV (reference sequence). CDR3 length: 16 amino acids. With 3 bases clipped from V and 3 bases from J, the junction kept 9 bases outside the gene matches. This CDR3 is CASSFSPPGQGYEQYF. The CDR3 DNA sequence: TGTGCCAGCAGTTTTTCACCCCCGGGACAGGGCTACGAGCAGTACTTC.

The rearrangement joins TRBV7-9 to TRBJ1-2; 9 positions agree with TRBD1. Germline V gene sequence: CDR1 SEHNR, CDR2 FQNEAQ (reference sequence). Trimming took 5 bases from V and 5 from J; bases not matched to a gene: 6. CDR3 length: 14 amino acids. The CDR3 here is CASSPTGTGYGYTF. CDR3 sequence (DNA): TGTGCCAGCAGCCCGACCGGGACAGGGTATGGCTACACCTTC.

This sequence joins TRBV29-1 and TRBJ1-1; 7 positions match TRBD1. Germline V CDR1 and CDR2: SQVTM, ANQGSEA. J lost 0 bases, V lost 3 bases, and 7 bases had no gene match. The CDR3 is made up of 15 amino acids. The CDR3 coding sequence is TGCAGCGTTGACCTTAACAGGGGCATGAACACTGAAGCTTTCTTT. Its protein is CSVDLNRGMNTEAFF.